The next 12 T cell receptor beta chains were all read from a single sample in a study of OX40 agonist ivuxolimab in advanced cancers. Only in-frame clones appear in the TCRdb table, and some are missing; sequencing was by immunoSEQ multiplex PCR. The table has 70,000 to 95,000 clones, roughly nine tenths seen once. The source material was CD4+ or CD8+ T cells sorted from blood, sampled in a trial of the OX40 agonist ivuxolimab. These TCRs come from an adult with an advanced solid tumor such as melanoma, head and neck, liver or kidney cancer.

This rearrangement joins TRBV11-3 to TRBJ2-2, with 7 bases identical to TRBD2. CDR1 is SGHNT, CDR2 YENEEA, per germline. Trimming took 7 bases from V and 6 from J; bases not matched to a gene: 14. This CDR3 contains 16 residues. This CDR3 reads CASIQTWASGAGELFF. In nucleotides, the CDR3 is TGTGCCAGCATCCAGACCTGGGCTAGCGGTGCCGGGGAGCTGTTTTTT.

This clone was counted only a few times. The chain carries TRBV30 and TRBJ1-2, with no clear D. The germline gives CDR1 GTSNPN, CDR2 SVGIG (reference sequence). This CDR3 is 10 amino acids long. Deletions cut 4 bases from V and 8 bases from J, with 8 bases between. The DNA for the CDR3 is TGTGCCTGGAAACTGGGCGGCTACACCTTC. It is translated as CAWKLGGYTF.

Concerning this clone: Other DNA sequences within the sample encode an identical CDR3. V usage is TRBV25-1 and J usage is TRBJ1-2; tentative D call: TRBD1 (5 bases). This CDR3 region has 15 residues. Germline-derived CDR1 and CDR2 are MGHDK and SYGVNS. The V and J ends lost 1 base and 7 bases respectively, with 16 bases between them. The DNA of the CDR3 is TGTGCCAGCAGTGAATCGGGGGGTCAGATGGGTGGCTACACCTTC. Translating gives CASSESGGQMGGYTF.

The J gene is TRBJ2-1, the V gene TRBV4-1; D not certain. Trimming left V 0 bases short and J 8 bases short, with 23 bases between. This CDR3 region has 18 residues. Germline V CDR1 and CDR2: MGHRA, YSYEKL. CDR3 coding DNA: TGCGCCAGCAGCCAAGAAACTTGGCGGCAGTCGGAGACACATGAGCAGTTCTTC. Translating it yields CASSQETWRQSETHEQFF.

This chain connects TRBV6-5 to TRBJ2-3; 7 positions match TRBD2. The germline gives CDR1 MNHEY, CDR2 SVGAGI. The CDR3 length is 16 residues. V was pared by 2 bases and J by 0 bases, with 5 bases of the junction left unmatched. The CDR3 region has the DNA TGTGCCAGCAGTTACCCTCTAGCGGTGAGCACAGATACGCAGTATTTT. This sequence encodes CASSYPLAVSTDTQYF.

The chain uses TRBV5-4 and TRBJ1-2; tentatively, D is TRBD1 (6 bases). The CDR3 consists of 14 residues. Germline loops: CDR1 SGHNT, CDR2 YYREEE (reference sequence). Trimming stripped 4 bases from V and 2 bases from J, with 12 bases between. CDR3 sequence reads: CASSPGTPNYGYTF. CDR3 DNA: TGTGCCAGCAGCCCCGGGACACCAAACTATGGCTACACCTTC.

The V and J genes are TRBV27 and TRBJ1-1, with 8 nucleotides matching TRBD1. The CDR3 extends over 15 amino acids. V gave up 2 bases and J gave up 3 bases; unmatched junction bases: 5. In germline, CDR1 is MNHEY, CDR2 SMNVEV (reference sequence). CDR3 coding DNA: TGTGCCAGCAGTTTAGACAGGGGTCGGTACACTGAAGCTTTCTTT. The encoded protein is CASSLDRGRYTEAFF.

The V gene is TRBV2, the J gene TRBJ1-1, with TRBD1 matching 7 bases. V dropped 7 bases and J dropped 7; count of bases not matched to a gene: 12. Germline lookup yields CDR1 SNHLY and CDR2 FYNNEI. The CDR3 consists of 14 residues. CDR3 loop: CASNLQGMFREAFF. The CDR3, as DNA: TGTGCCAGCAATCTACAGGGGATGTTTCGTGAAGCTTTCTTT.

Here the CDR3 reads CASSSNTREQYF. The CDR3 DNA reads TGTGCCAGCAGTTCTAACACACGCGAGCAGTACTTC. The chain has TRBV28 and TRBJ2-7, with D hard to call. The CDR3 covers 12 residues. Trimming cost V 4 bases and J 6 bases, with 10 bases left between them. The germline V gene has CDR1 MDHEN and CDR2 SYDVKM. Based on the CDR3 plus reference TRBV28 and TRBJ2-7, the full variable domain is DVKVTQSSRYLVKRTGEKVFLECVQDMDHENMFWYRQDPGLGLRLIYFSYDVKMKEKGDIPEGYSVSREKKERFSLILESASTNQTSMYLCASSSNTREQYFGPGTRLTVT.

V is TRBV6-1 and J is TRBJ1-1; D remains unclear. Trimming stripped 1 base from V and 6 bases from J, with 6 bases between. The CDR3 has 12 residues. Germline V gene sequence: CDR1 MNHNS, CDR2 SASEGT. CDR3 in amino acids: CASSEGVAEAFF. DNA for the CDR3: TGTGCCAGCAGTGAAGGGGTGGCTGAAGCTTTCTTT.

The V call is TRBV28, the J call TRBJ1-1; tentative D call: TRBD1 (5 bases). Germline CDR1 reads MDHEN; CDR2 reads SYDVKM. Trimming took 6 bases from V and 3 from J, leaving 11 bases between them. The CDR3 spans 13 residues. Written as DNA, the CDR3 is TGTGCCAGCAGCCCCGGGGGACACACTGAAGCTTTCTTT. Its protein is CASSPGGHTEAFF.

CDR3 loop: CASGLGTGIYHNEQFF. The CDR3 DNA follows: TGTGCTAGTGGTTTGGGAACAGGGATCTACCACAATGAGCAGTTCTTC. The J gene is TRBJ2-1, the V gene TRBV12-5; D may be TRBD1 (6 bases). The CDR3 sequence is 16 residues long. V was cut by 1 base and J by 5 bases, with 15 bases left in between. Germline V gene lookup returns CDR1 LGHNT and CDR2 FRNRAP. Full variable domain (outside the CDR3, taken from reference TRBV12-5 and TRBJ2-1): DARVTQTPRHKVTEMGQEVTMRCQPILGHNTVFWYRQTMMQGLELLAYFRNRAPLDDSGMPKDRFSAEMPDATLATLKIQPSEPRDSAVYFCASGLGTGIYHNEQFFGPGTRLTVL.